This passage covers 25 T cell receptor beta chains from one sample sequenced in a study of CD8 T cells in ankylosing spondylitis. General study findings and limits: Under 10 highly homologous variants formed a TCR beta motif that appeared characteristic of ankylosing spondylitis blood.

One entry per CDR3 protein results from TCRdb running MiXCR on the 5' RACE reads. Of more than 600,000 distinct CDR3 sequences listed, under 20% are singletons. No antigens are known for them. Material for sequencing was blood, either unsorted or a sorted T cell fraction (not recorded which). The receptors here all came from a male donor with ankylosing spondylitis.

This clonotype was seen ten or more times. J is TRBJ2-5 and V is TRBV20-1; no firm D call. This CDR3 comprises 14 residues. CDR1 is DFQATT, CDR2 SNEGSKA, per germline (reference sequence). Trimming pared 0 bases from V and 9 bases from J, leaving 17 bases between. In DNA form, the CDR3 reads TGCAGTGCTAGAGATCGTCTTGACCTTGGGGCCCAGTACTTC. Translated, it gives CSARDRLDLGAQYF.

This clonotype showed up just a few times. This chain uses TRBV20-1 with TRBJ2-5; D ambiguous. The V gene's germline CDR1 is DFQATT and CDR2 SNEGSKA (reference sequence). This CDR3 is 12 amino acids long. Deletions cut 0 bases from V and 4 bases from J, with 6 bases between. The CDR3 protein is CSARDLVETQYF. For the CDR3, the DNA is TGCAGTGCTAGAGATTTGGTAGAGACCCAGTACTTC.

This clonotype has ten or more counts. The V call is TRBV20-1, the J call TRBJ2-5; D unclear. The CDR3 length is 11 residues. Germline values: CDR1 DFQATT, CDR2 SNEGSKA (reference sequence). Here the CDR3 reads CSAPVQETQYF. The CDR3 nucleotides read TGCAGCGCCCCAGTACAAGAGACCCAGTACTTC.

The V gene is TRBV25-1, the J gene TRBJ2-7, with 7 positions matching TRBD2. The germline V gene has CDR1 MGHDK and CDR2 SYGVNS. This CDR3 contains 17 residues. Trimming removed 5 bases from V and 2 bases from J; junction bases left unmatched: 15. In DNA form, the CDR3 reads TGTGCCAGCAGTTCGTGGGGGGGAGGGGTGGCAACCTACGAGCAGTACTTC. This sequence encodes CASSSWGGGVATYEQYF.

This clonotype was observed a few times. The rearrangement uses TRBV3-1 and TRBJ1-1; D is possibly TRBD1 (6 bases). Per the germline V gene, CDR1 is LGHDT and CDR2 is YNNKEL (reference sequence). Trimming removed 4 bases from V and 4 bases from J, with 16 bases in between. The CDR3 is 15 amino acids. For the CDR3, the DNA is TGTGCCAGCAGCCCCCGGGTGGGGGCGGTCACTGAAGCTTTCTTT. It codes for CASSPRVGAVTEAFF.

J is TRBJ1-1 and V is TRBV6-8; no definite D call. From germline, CDR1 is MNHGY and CDR2 SAAAGT. V gave up 0 bases and J gave up 1 base, with 9 bases separating them. The CDR3 length is 15 residues. The CDR3 reads CASSYSKPANTEAFF. DNA for the CDR3: TGTGCCAGCAGTTACTCTAAACCAGCGAACACTGAAGCTTTCTTT.

J is TRBJ1-2 and V is TRBV25-1; D remains unclear. The CDR3 covers 12 residues. V lost 8 bases and J lost 0, with 7 bases in between. CDR1 is MGHDK, CDR2 SYGVNS, per germline. CDR3 nucleotide sequence: TGTGCCAGCTCCACAACTAACTATGGCTACACCTTC. It translates to CASSTTNYGYTF.

This sequence joins TRBV5-5 and TRBJ2-3, with TRBD2 matching 7 bases. The V segment lost 0 bases and the J segment 1 base; nucleotides outside the gene matches: 5. CDR1 SGHKS and CDR2 YYEKEE come from the germline V gene (reference sequence). CDR3 size: 16 residues. CDR3 in DNA: TGTGCCAGCAGCTTGGATATAGCGGGCCGCACAGATACGCAGTATTTT. It yields the protein CASSLDIAGRTDTQYF.

This clonotype was picked up a small number of times. The chain carries TRBV29-1 and TRBJ2-1, with 7 nucleotides matching TRBD2. The CDR3 runs 13 residues. Germline loops: CDR1 SQVTM, CDR2 ANQGSEA. The ends lost 6 bases at V and 0 bases at J; junction bases unmatched: 2. The CDR3 DNA sequence: TGCAGCGTAAGCGGGATCTCCTACAATGAGCAGTTCTTC. This encodes CSVSGISYNEQFF.

This clonotype was found a few times. The CDR3 is CASSTQGAKGNQPQHF. In DNA form, the CDR3 reads TGTGCCAGCAGTACACAGGGGGCAAAGGGCAATCAGCCCCAGCATTTT. V usage is TRBV12-3 or TRBV12-4 and J usage is TRBJ1-5, with 9 bases fitting TRBD1. Trimming at V came to 5 bases and at J to 2 bases, leaving 7 bases not matched to a gene. The CDR3 sequence is 16 residues long.

This clonotype was counted a few times. J is TRBJ1-1 and V is TRBV29-1, with D uncertain. The CDR3 extends over 11 amino acids. The V gene's germline CDR1 is SQVTM and CDR2 ANQGSEA. The CDR3 bases are TGCACCTCGTTAACGAACACTGAAGCTTTCTTT. Protein sequence: CTSLTNTEAFF. Full variable domain (remainder filled in from reference TRBV29-1 and TRBJ1-1): SAVISQKPSRDICQRGTSLTIQCQVDSQVTMMFWYRQQPGQSLTLIATANQGSEATYESGFVIDKFPISRPNLTFSTLTVSNMSPEDSSIYLCTSLTNTEAFFGQGTRLTVV.

In regard to this clonotype: Given a much more abundant clone one base away, this may be a read error. Here the CDR3 reads CASSFGVQPQHF. The CDR3, as DNA: TGTGCCAGCAGTTTTGGTGTTCAGCCCCAGCATTTT. This sequence joins TRBV12-3 or TRBV12-4 and TRBJ1-5; D unresolved. The CDR3 has 12 residues. The V gene lost 3 bases and the J gene lost 6 bases, with 6 bases spanning the gap.

This clonotype was observed a handful of times. The J gene is TRBJ2-7, the V gene TRBV20-1, with TRBD2 identical over 9 bases. Germline V gene data show CDR1 as DFQATT and CDR2 as SNEGSKA (reference sequence). The CDR3 is made up of 12 amino acids. The trim removed 6 bases at V and 1 base at J, leaving 1 base unmatched. The CDR3 loop is CSAGLASYEQYF. The CDR3 DNA is TGCAGTGCAGGACTAGCGTCCTACGAGCAGTACTTC.

This clonotype was seen only a few times. The chain carries TRBV10-3 and TRBJ2-3, with a weak D call TRBD2 (5 bases). This CDR3 is 13 amino acids long. The V end was cut by 10 bases, the J end by 2 bases, with 13 bases between. Germline-derived CDR1 and CDR2 are ENHRY and SYGVKD. As DNA, the CDR3 is TGTGCCAGCGTGAGCGGCCTCACAGATACGCAGTATTTT. Its translation is CASVSGLTDTQYF.

This chain links TRBV5-1 with TRBJ1-4; a weak D match, TRBD1 (6 bases). The V end was cut by 4 bases, the J end by 7 bases, with 20 bases between. Germline V gene lookup returns CDR1 SGHRS and CDR2 YFSETQ. This CDR3 region has 16 residues. In DNA form, the CDR3 reads TGCGCCAGCAGCCAACAGGGCGAGACGATCACTGAAAAACTGTTTTTT. Translation gives CASSQQGETITEKLFF.

The chain has TRBV28 and TRBJ1-5; D remains ambiguous. V was cut by 7 bases and J by 4 bases, with 8 bases left in between. Germline-derived CDR1 and CDR2 are MDHEN and SYDVKM. CDR3 length: 12 residues. The CDR3 here is CASKRGNQPQHF. CDR3 in DNA: TGTGCCAGCAAGCGCGGAAATCAGCCCCAGCATTTT.

This clonotype was seen a few times. The chain couples TRBV6-1 to TRBJ2-1; 8 nucleotides line up with TRBD1. Germline assignment: CDR1 MNHNS and CDR2 SASEGT. This CDR3 has 14 residues. Trimming removed 7 bases from V and 5 bases from J; junction bases left unmatched: 7. DNA of the CDR3: TGTGCCAGCAAGCGACAGGGGTCGGACAATGAGCAGTTCTTC. Translated: CASKRQGSDNEQFF.

The chain uses TRBV10-3 and TRBJ1-1; D perhaps matches TRBD1 (6 bases). V lost 6 bases and J lost 2, with 13 bases in between. CDR3 length: 14 residues. Germline V CDR1 and CDR2: ENHRY, SYGVKD. The CDR3 DNA follows: TGTGCCATCAGGGACCTGGACAGTAACACTGAAGCTTTCTTT. It yields the protein CAIRDLDSNTEAFF.

The chain is built from TRBV7-2 and TRBJ2-7; D tentatively reads TRBD1 or TRBD2 (7 bases each). From germline, CDR1 is SGHTA and CDR2 FQGNSA. The CDR3 is made up of 15 amino acids. Trimming left V 0 bases short and J 3 bases short, with 12 bases between. CDR3 loop: CASSLAPGGDYEQYF. The CDR3 DNA follows: TGTGCCAGCAGCTTAGCTCCAGGGGGGGACTACGAGCAGTACTTC.

This chain uses TRBV29-1 with TRBJ2-1; 8 nucleotides match TRBD2. J lost 4 bases, V lost 0 bases, and 8 bases had no gene match. Germline assignment: CDR1 SQVTM and CDR2 ANQGSEA. CDR3 size: 16 residues. As DNA, the CDR3 is TGCAGCGTTGAAGATTGGGGTAGCGGGGAGTACAATGAGCAGTTCTTC. Its protein product is CSVEDWGSGEYNEQFF.

This clonotype was observed a few times. V gene TRBV24-1 combines with J gene TRBJ2-5; perhaps TRBD1 as D (6 bases). Germline lookup yields CDR1 KGHDR and CDR2 SFDVKD. The V end lost 3 bases, the J end lost 6 bases, and 13 bases lay between the germline ends. The CDR3 is 14 amino acids. The CDR3 loop is CATSDHDGDKTQYF. The CDR3 nucleotides read TGTGCCACCAGTGATCATGACGGGGACAAGACCCAGTACTTC.

This chain uses TRBV7-2 with TRBJ2-4, with 8 bases matching TRBD1. The V segment lost 2 bases and the J segment 4 bases; nucleotides outside the gene matches: 7. Germline V gene sequence: CDR1 SGHTA, CDR2 FQGNSA. The CDR3 totals 16 residues. The CDR3 is CASSLRGTGGKNIQYF. CDR3 bases: TGTGCCAGCAGCTTACGGGGGACAGGCGGAAAAAACATTCAGTACTTC.

J is TRBJ2-5 and V is TRBV29-1; D gene uncertain. The germline V gene encodes CDR1 SQVTM and CDR2 ANQGSEA. The V gene lost 5 bases and the J gene lost 4 bases, with 11 bases spanning the gap. The CDR3 loop spans 12 amino acids. CDR3 nucleotides: TGCAGCGTTTCACCGGGCGGAGAGACCCAGTACTTC. It translates to CSVSPGGETQYF.

This clonotype appeared a few times. The chain employs TRBV7-2 and TRBJ2-3; 9 nucleotides line up with TRBD2. CDR1 SGHTA and CDR2 FQGNSA come from the germline V gene. V was pared by 5 bases and J by 5 bases, with 11 bases of the junction left unmatched. CDR3 length equals 16 residues. The CDR3 reads CASSGMGGRGIDTQYF. In nucleotides, the CDR3 is TGTGCCAGCAGCGGGATGGGCGGGAGGGGGATAGATACGCAGTATTTT.

This clonotype was seen only a few times. In nucleotides, the CDR3 is TGTGCCAGCAGCGTAGCTGCAGGGCCCACCGGGGAGCTGTTTTTT. This encodes CASSVAAGPTGELFF. The rearrangement links TRBV9 to TRBJ2-2, with D possibly matching TRBD1 (5 bases). In germline, CDR1 is SGDLS, CDR2 YYNGEE. The CDR3 length is 15 residues. V was trimmed by 0 bases and J by 4 bases, leaving 10 bases between them.